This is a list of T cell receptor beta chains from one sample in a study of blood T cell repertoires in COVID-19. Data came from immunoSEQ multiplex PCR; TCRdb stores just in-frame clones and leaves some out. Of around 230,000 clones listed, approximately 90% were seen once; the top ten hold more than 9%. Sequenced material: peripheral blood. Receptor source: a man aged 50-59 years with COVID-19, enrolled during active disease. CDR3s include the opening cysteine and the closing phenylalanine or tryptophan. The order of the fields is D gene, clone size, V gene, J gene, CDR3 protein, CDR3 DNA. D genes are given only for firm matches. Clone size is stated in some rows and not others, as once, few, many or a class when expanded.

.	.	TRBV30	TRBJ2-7	CAWTSTGAYEQYF	TGTGCCTGGACTTCGACTGGCGCCTACGAGCAGTACTTC
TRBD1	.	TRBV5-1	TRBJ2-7	CASSPPGQGLHEQYF	TGCGCCAGCAGCCCGCCGGGACAGGGGCTCCACGAGCAGTACTTC
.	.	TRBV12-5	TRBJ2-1	CASGTWTEGHEQFF	TGTGCTAGTGGTACCTGGACGGAGGGCCATGAGCAGTTCTTC
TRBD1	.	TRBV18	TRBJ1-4	CASSSTGTNEKLFF	TGTGCCAGCTCGTCGACAGGGACTAATGAAAAACTGTTTTTT
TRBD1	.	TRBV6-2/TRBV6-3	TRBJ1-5	CASSYYWTGGVQPQHF	TGTGCCAGCAGTTACTACTGGACAGGGGGCGTGCAGCCCCAGCATTTT
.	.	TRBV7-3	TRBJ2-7	CASSLQIEQYF	TGTGCCAGCAGCCTGCAGATAGAGCAGTACTTC
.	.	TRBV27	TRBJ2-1	CASRTPGGGLNEQFF	TGTGCCAGCAGGACACCCGGCGGGGGCCTTAATGAGCAGTTCTTC
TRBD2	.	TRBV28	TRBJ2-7	CASRTSGYEQYF	TGTGCCAGCAGGACTAGCGGTTACGAGCAGTACTTC
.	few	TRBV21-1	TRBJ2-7	CASSWDRRVYEQYF	TGTGCCAGCAGCTGGGACAGACGAGTCTACGAGCAGTACTTC
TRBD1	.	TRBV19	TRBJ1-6	CASTKTGNSPLHF	TGTGCCAGTACCAAGACAGGGAATTCACCCCTCCACTTT
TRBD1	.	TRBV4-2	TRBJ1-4	CASSPTRDRAEKLFF	TGTGCCAGCAGCCCGACCCGGGACAGGGCTGAAAAACTGTTTTTT
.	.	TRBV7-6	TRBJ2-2	CASSRRPRQRDTGELFF	TGTGCCAGCAGCCGCCGCCCCCGCCAGCGAGACACCGGGGAGCTGTTTTTT
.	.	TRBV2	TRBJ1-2	CASSVSGQPNYGYTF	TGTGCCAGCAGTGTTTCCGGACAGCCCAACTATGGCTACACCTTC
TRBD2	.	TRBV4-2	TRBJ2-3	CASSLHNSSGRARDTQYF	TGTGCCAGCAGCCTCCACAATTCTAGCGGGAGGGCCCGAGATACGCAGTATTTT
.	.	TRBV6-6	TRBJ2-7	CASSYSEVSSYEQYF	TGTGCCAGCAGTTACTCTGAGGTGAGCTCCTACGAGCAGTACTTC
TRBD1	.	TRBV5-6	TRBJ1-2	CASSRDRGRLFVSNYGYTF	TGTGCCAGCAGCAGGGACAGGGGACGTCTTTTTGTGTCCAACTATGGCTACACCTTC
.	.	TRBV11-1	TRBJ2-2	CASSLQGLNTGELFF	TGTGCCAGCAGCTTACAGGGATTGAACACCGGGGAGCTGTTTTTT
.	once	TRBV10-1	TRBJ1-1	CASSESRYTEAFF	TGCGCCAGCAGTGAGTCGAGATACACTGAAGCTTTCTTT
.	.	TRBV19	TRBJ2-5	CASSMVEQETQYF	TGTGCCAGTAGTATGGTCGAGCAAGAGACCCAGTACTTC
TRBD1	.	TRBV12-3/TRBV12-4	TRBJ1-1	CASRGQGAGAFF	TGTGCCAGCAGGGGACAGGGCGCAGGGGCTTTCTTT
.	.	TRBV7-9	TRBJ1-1	CASSLAYGSTEAFF	TGTGCCAGCAGCTTAGCGTACGGGAGCACTGAAGCTTTCTTT
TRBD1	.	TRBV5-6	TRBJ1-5	CASSRTGGAGSNQPQHF	TGTGCCAGCAGCCGGACAGGGGGCGCGGGGAGCAATCAGCCCCAGCATTTT
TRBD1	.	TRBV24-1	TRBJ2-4	CATSSGTGKNIQYF	TGTGCCACCAGTTCCGGGACAGGAAAAAACATTCAGTACTTC
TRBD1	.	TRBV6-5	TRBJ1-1	CASSVVSGDSEAFF	TGTGCCAGCTCAGTGGTATCAGGGGACAGTGAAGCTTTCTTT
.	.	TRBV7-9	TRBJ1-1	CASKGRDTEAFF	TGTGCCAGTAAGGGGAGGGACACTGAAGCTTTCTTT
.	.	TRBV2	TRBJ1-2	CASSETGNYGYTF	TGTGCCAGCAGTGAGACGGGTAACTATGGCTACACCTTC
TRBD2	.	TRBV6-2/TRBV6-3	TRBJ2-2	CASSYSLAGLFANTGELFF	TGTGCCAGCAGTTACTCCCTAGCGGGCCTGTTCGCGAACACCGGGGAGCTGTTTTTT
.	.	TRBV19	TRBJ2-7	CAGRPWRIYEQYF	TGTGCCGGCCGCCCTTGGAGGATCTACGAGCAGTACTTC
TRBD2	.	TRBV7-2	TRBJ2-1	CASTPPRGVSYNEQFF	TGTGCCAGCACCCCACCTCGGGGGGTGTCCTACAATGAGCAGTTCTTC
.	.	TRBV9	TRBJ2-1	CASSALATSVNEQFF	TGTGCCAGCAGCGCTCTAGCCACATCCGTCAATGAGCAGTTCTTC
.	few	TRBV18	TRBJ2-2	CASSPGLTNTGELFF	TGTGCCAGCTCACCGGGACTCACAAACACCGGGGAGCTGTTTTTT
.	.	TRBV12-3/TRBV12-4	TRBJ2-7	CASSFRDAYEQYF	TGTGCCAGCAGTTTCCGGGATGCCTACGAGCAGTACTTC
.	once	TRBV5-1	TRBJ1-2	CASSIRGMSDYGYTF	TGCGCCAGCAGCATTAGGGGGATGAGTGACTATGGCTACACCTTC
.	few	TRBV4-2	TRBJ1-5	CASSQGSNQPQHF	TGTGCCAGCAGCCAAGGGAGTAATCAGCCCCAGCATTTT
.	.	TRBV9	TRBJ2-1	CASSPGPEPGTNEQFF	TGTGCCAGCAGCCCCGGGCCTGAACCGGGAACAAATGAGCAGTTCTTC
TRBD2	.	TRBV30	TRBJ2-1	CAWRRLAGVYEQFF	TGTGCCTGGAGGCGCCTAGCGGGAGTGTATGAGCAGTTCTTC
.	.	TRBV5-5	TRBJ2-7	CASSLGPPSYEQYF	TGTGCCAGCAGCTTGGGGCCACCCTCCTACGAGCAGTACTTC
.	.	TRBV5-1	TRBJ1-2	CASSSGRGGYGYTF	TGCGCCAGCAGCTCTGGCAGGGGCGGCTATGGCTACACCTTC
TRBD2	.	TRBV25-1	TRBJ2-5	CASSKREGQETQYF	TGTGCCAGCAGTAAAAGGGAGGGACAAGAGACCCAGTACTTC
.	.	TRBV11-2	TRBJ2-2	CASSSSRRPGELFF	TGTGCCAGCAGCTCGAGTCGCCGTCCCGGGGAGCTGTTTTTT
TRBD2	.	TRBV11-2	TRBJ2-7	CASSLGSGGLLSYEQYF	TGTGCCAGCAGCTTAGGGTCGGGGGGGCTTCTTAGCTACGAGCAGTACTTC
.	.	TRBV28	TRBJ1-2	CASTMGQYGYTF	TGTGCCAGCACCATGGGGCAGTATGGCTACACCTTC
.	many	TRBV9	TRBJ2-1	CASTVGTSPDEQFF	TGTGCCAGCACCGTAGGGACTTCCCCTGATGAGCAGTTCTTC
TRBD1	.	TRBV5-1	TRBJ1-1	CASSLGGTGASTEAFF	TGCGCCAGCAGCTTGGGAGGTACAGGGGCTAGCACTGAAGCTTTCTTT
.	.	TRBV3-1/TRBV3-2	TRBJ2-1	CASSQEGRFYEQFF	TGTGCCAGCAGCCAGGAGGGGAGGTTCTATGAGCAGTTCTTC
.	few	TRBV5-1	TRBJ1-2	CASSLGQGNYGYTF	TGCGCCAGCAGCTTGGGCCAGGGCAACTATGGCTACACCTTC
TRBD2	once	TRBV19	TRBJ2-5	CASTRTSGRAGETQYF	TGTGCCAGTACGCGGACTAGCGGGAGGGCCGGGGAGACCCAGTACTTC
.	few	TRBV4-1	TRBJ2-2	CASSQQGANTGELFF	TGCGCCAGCAGCCAACAGGGCGCGAACACCGGGGAGCTGTTTTTT
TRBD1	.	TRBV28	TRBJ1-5	CASSTQYRGGNQPQHF	TGTGCCAGCAGTACGCAATACAGGGGTGGCAATCAGCCCCAGCATTTT
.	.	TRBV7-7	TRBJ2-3	CASSLGTATDTQYF	TGTGCCAGCAGCTTAGGGACAGCCACAGATACGCAGTATTTT
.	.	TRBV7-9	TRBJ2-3	CASSVNSITDTQYF	TGTGCCAGCAGCGTCAACTCGATCACAGATACGCAGTATTTT
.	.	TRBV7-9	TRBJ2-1	CASSSGGPPDGNEQFF	TGTGCCAGCAGCTCAGGGGGGCCCCCCGATGGAAATGAGCAGTTCTTC
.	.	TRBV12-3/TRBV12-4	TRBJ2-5	CASTLGGLETQYF	TGTGCCAGCACCTTGGGGGGGCTCGAGACCCAGTACTTC
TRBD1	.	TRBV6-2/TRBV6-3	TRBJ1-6	CASSYSDRGNNSPLHF	TGTGCCAGCAGTTACTCGGACAGGGGGAATAATTCACCCCTCCACTTT